The TCR beta chain under discussion was sequenced for a study of cytomegalovirus exposure and HLA in healthy donors. Study-wide background: A previous analysis identified 100 million to 120 million unique TCR beta sequences derived from around 180 million T cells. Falling in the Caucasian-associated ancestry cluster were 80% to 85% of a few hundred genotyped donors.

Healthy donors of bone marrow made up the group. The donors, nominally healthy at sampling, likely had unrecorded immune exposures. The germline CDR1 and CDR2 sequences are SGHDT and YYEEEE. The CDR3 loop spans 14 amino acids. The J segment lost 3 bases and the V segment lost 2 bases, leaving 5 bases of the junction unmatched. Primers included in the PCR were 60 Vbeta and 13 Jbeta primers. Profiled with immunoSEQ multiplex PCR; TCRdb holds only in-frame clones, not every one. In all, the sample yields approximately 75,000 clones. V is TRBV5-6 and J is TRBJ2-7; 7 positions agree with TRBD2. The sequenced sample was PBMCs. This receptor was identified in a boy between 5 and 17 years old in good health and CMV-seronegative. The CDR3 nucleotides read TGTGCCAGCAGCTTTGCCACTAGCGTCTACGAGCAGTACTTC. Its protein is CASSFATSVYEQYF.